This T cell receptor beta chain derives from a study of blood T cell repertoires in COVID-19. Study information: The analysed material was cDNA or gDNA that came from T cells, B-cell-depleted T cells, or PBMCs.

Germline assignment: CDR1 SEHNR and CDR2 FQNEAQ (reference sequence). The CDR3 totals 14 residues. The V gene end was trimmed by 5 bases and the J gene end by 5 bases; junction bases not matched to a gene: 5. Authors' processing steps: How many nucleated cells were present was estimated from reference gene primer amplification. TCRdb keeps only in-frame clones here, not all; method: immunoSEQ multiplex PCR. The DNA was the basis for D and trimming; V, J and clone size are from that table. The top ten clones hold more than 4.5% of a sample with about 110,000 clones, about 85% of them seen once. This sequence was found in a human donor in a cohort sampled during active COVID-19. The chain combines TRBV7-9 with TRBJ1-2, with 10 bases that match TRBD1. The sample comprised peripheral blood. The CDR3 sequence: CASSPRDRGYGYTF. The DNA for the CDR3 is TGTGCCAGCAGCCCCCGGGACAGGGGATATGGCTACACCTTC.